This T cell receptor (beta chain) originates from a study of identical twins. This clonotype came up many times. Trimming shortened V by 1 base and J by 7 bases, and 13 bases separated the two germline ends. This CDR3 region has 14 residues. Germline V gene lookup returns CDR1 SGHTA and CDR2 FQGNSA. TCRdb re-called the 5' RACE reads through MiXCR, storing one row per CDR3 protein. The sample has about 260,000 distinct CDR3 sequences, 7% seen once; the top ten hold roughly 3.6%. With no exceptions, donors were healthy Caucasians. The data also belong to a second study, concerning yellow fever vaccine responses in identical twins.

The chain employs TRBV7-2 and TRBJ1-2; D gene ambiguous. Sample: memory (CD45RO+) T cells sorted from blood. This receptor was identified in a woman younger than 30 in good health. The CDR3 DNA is TGTGCCAGCAGCTTAGAACTCTGGGGAGGTGGCTACACCTTC. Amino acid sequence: CASSLELWGGGYTF.